This T cell receptor beta chain derives from a study of CD8+CD57+ T cells in acquired aplastic anemia. For the study at large: On average, sorted CD4+ and CD8+ cells gave approximately 3 ug of DNA. Findings and limits, study-wide: About 29 shared CD8+ CDR3s appeared highly expressed within patients' immunodominant clones.

Individuals selected for sequencing had exhibited CD8+CD57+ cell expansion on flow cytometry. A remark on this clonotype: Its antigen is as yet unknown.

CDR3 and TCR beta VDJ profiling relied on genomic DNA as the template. TCRdb reprocessed the reads with MiXCR, giving one entry per CDR3 protein. The sample yields around 200,000 distinct CDR3 sequences, 48% seen once. The sample taken for sequencing was sorted CD4+, CD8+, or CD8+CD57+ T cells (not recorded which) from PBMCs. The source is a human donor with aplastic anemia.

The CDR3 protein is CASSYKRWGQETQYF. CDR3 bases: TGTGCCAGCAGTTACAAGCGGTGGGGCCAAGAGACCCAGTACTTC. V is TRBV6-2 or TRBV6-3 and J is TRBJ2-5, with D perhaps TRBD2 (5 bases). Deletions cut 2 bases from V and 1 base from J, with 11 bases between. CDR1 is MNHEY and CDR2 is SVGEGT in the germline V gene. The CDR3 sequence is 15 residues long.